The T cell receptor (beta chain) under discussion was sequenced for a study of blood T cell repertoires in COVID-19. The data were produced by immunoSEQ multiplex PCR, yet TCRdb's version contains in-frame clones alone and is incomplete. Of approximately 140,000 clones listed, roughly 83% are singletons. Germline V gives CDR1 LGHDT, CDR2 YNNKEL (reference sequence). Trimming removed 4 bases at V and 1 base at J, with 14 bases between. This CDR3 is 16 amino acids long. Sequencing used peripheral blood. V gene TRBV3-1 (or the pseudogene TRBV3-2) combines with J gene TRBJ2-1, with D possibly being TRBD2 (5 bases). The sequence derives from a woman of 80 years or more with acute or convalescent COVID-19. The DNA of the CDR3 is TGTGCCAGCAGCCGGGGAGAAGGTAGTTCCTACAATGAGCAGTTCTTC. Its protein product is CASSRGEGSSYNEQFF.